These T cell receptor beta chains were read from a single sample in a study of T-cell memory formation after mild COVID-19. TCRdb ran MiXCR on the 5' RACE reads and lists one entry per CDR3 protein. The top ten clones hold 7% to 9% of a sample with a few hundred thousand distinct CDR3 sequences, roughly 20% of them seen once. The sample comprised PBMCs or a T cell subset sorted from them (not recorded which). These receptors came from an adult woman who had mild COVID-19 (a few samples of this study predate the infection). Cell type and time point are not known. CDR3s include the opening cysteine and the closing phenylalanine or tryptophan. D genes are given only for firm matches. Size values are once, few and many counts, or a class for expanded clones, and some rows have none.

.	TRBJ2-1	TRBV7-3	.	CASSLSGTQGGEQFF	TGTGCCAGCAGCTTAAGTGGGACCCAGGGTGGTGAGCAGTTCTTC
TRBD1	TRBJ1-1	TRBV7-9	.	CASSYDRAEGDTEAFF	TGTGCCAGCAGCTACGACAGGGCCGAGGGTGACACTGAAGCTTTCTTT
TRBD2	TRBJ2-3	TRBV28	.	CASGVQAGWGTDTQYF	TGTGCCAGCGGAGTGCAAGCGGGATGGGGCACAGATACGCAGTATTTT
TRBD2	TRBJ2-3	TRBV7-2	.	CASSSGTSGGDSTDTQYF	TGTGCCAGCAGCAGCGGGACTAGCGGGGGGGATAGCACAGATACGCAGTATTTT
.	TRBJ1-6	TRBV6-6	few	CASSYVEGRSPLHF	TGTGCCAGCAGTTACGTGGAGGGGCGGTCACCCCTCCACTTT
.	TRBJ1-2	TRBV29-1	few	CSVEDLLDGYTF	TGCAGCGTTGAGGACCTGCTTGATGGCTACACCTTC
.	TRBJ1-1	TRBV5-5	.	CASSLTGSPNTEAFF	TGTGCCAGCAGCTTGACAGGAAGCCCGAACACTGAAGCTTTCTTT
.	TRBJ2-2	TRBV9	.	CASSVATVGPQLGGELFF	TGTGCCAGCAGCGTAGCTACTGTTGGACCCCAGTTGGGCGGGGAGCTGTTTTTT
.	TRBJ2-4	TRBV4-1	.	CASSAMDENIQYF	TGCGCCAGCAGCGCGATGGATGAGAACATTCAGTACTTC
.	TRBJ1-2	TRBV29-1	few	CSVEDRGQDYGYTF	TGCAGCGTTGAAGACCGGGGGCAGGACTATGGCTACACCTTC
.	TRBJ2-4	TRBV30	many	CAWSVPRDLNIQYF	TGTGCCTGGAGTGTACCTCGGGATTTAAACATTCAGTACTTC
TRBD2	TRBJ2-5	TRBV11-2	.	CASSIGVAGHQETQYF	TGTGCCAGCAGCATAGGGGTAGCGGGGCATCAAGAGACCCAGTACTTC
TRBD1	TRBJ2-2	TRBV5-6	.	CASSLFEQGSTGELFF	TGTGCCAGCAGCTTGTTCGAACAGGGGTCCACCGGGGAGCTGTTTTTT
.	TRBJ2-3	TRBV7-8	.	CASSLDSWADTQYF	TGTGCCAGCAGCTTAGATAGTTGGGCAGATACGCAGTATTTT
.	TRBJ1-2	TRBV9	.	CASSVGGGPLGGYTF	TGTGCCAGCAGCGTAGGTGGGGGGCCCCTCGGTGGCTACACCTTC
.	TRBJ2-5	TRBV6-5	few	CASSQRQAVQETQYF	TGTGCCAGCAGCCAACGCCAGGCTGTTCAAGAGACCCAGTACTTC
.	TRBJ2-1	TRBV13	.	CASSLRGSRDEQFF	TGTGCCAGCAGCTTACGAGGGTCTAGGGATGAGCAGTTCTTC
TRBD1	TRBJ2-7	TRBV5-4	.	CASSTRDRDHEQYF	TGTGCCAGCAGCACCCGGGACAGGGACCACGAGCAGTACTTC
.	TRBJ1-2	TRBV2	.	CASSEARQAVYGYTF	TGTGCCAGCAGTGAAGCGCGGCAGGCGGTCTATGGCTACACCTTC
.	TRBJ2-3	TRBV7-9	.	CASSLTTEPQYF	TGTGCCAGCAGCTTAACGACAGAACCGCAGTATTTT
TRBD1	TRBJ2-3	TRBV12-3/TRBV12-4	few	CASSIGPGQDVNTQYF	TGTGCCAGCAGTATAGGACCGGGACAGGATGTGAATACGCAGTATTTT
.	TRBJ2-3	TRBV27	few	CASSLFPSGVPTDTQYF	TGTGCCAGCAGTTTATTCCCCAGCGGAGTACCCACAGATACGCAGTATTTT